A single sample is the source of the 4 T cell receptor beta chains below, sequenced in a study of pediatric ulcerative colitis. Measured with immunoSEQ multiplex PCR; TCRdb has only the in-frame clones, and not every one. Of 30,000 to 40,000 clones listed, about 81% were seen once; the top ten hold 1.1%. The rectum was sampled with one to two pinch biopsies at colonoscopy. The sequencing sample was made of gut tissue. The receptors stem from a boy younger than 18 with mild ulcerative colitis.

This clone was observed a single time. The rearrangement uses TRBV14 and TRBJ1-2, with D hard to call. Germline V gene data show CDR1 as SGHDN and CDR2 as FVKESK. Trimming shortened V by 2 bases and J by 2 bases, and 9 bases separated the two germline ends. The CDR3 length is 14 residues. The CDR3 DNA is TGTGCCAGCAGCCAAAGGCAGGAAAACTATGGCTACACCTTC. Translated, it gives CASSQRQENYGYTF.

This chain uses TRBV5-1 with TRBJ2-5; D is perhaps TRBD2 (6 bases). Per the germline V gene, CDR1 is SGHRS and CDR2 is YFSETQ. Trimming removed 5 bases at V and 5 bases at J, with 13 bases between. CDR3 length: 13 amino acids. CDR3 bases: TGCGCCAGCAGACTGCTGGGGGGTGAGACCCAGTACTTC. This sequence encodes CASRLLGGETQYF.

This clone has just a few counts. The chain carries TRBV4-2 and TRBJ2-3; 15 nucleotides line up with TRBD2. The germline CDR1 and CDR2 sequences are LGHNA and YNFKEQ. The trim removed 1 base at V and 2 bases at J, leaving 7 bases unmatched. The CDR3 has 19 residues. The CDR3 nucleotides read TGTGCCAGCAGCCAAGCGAGGACTAGCGGGGGGGCTAACACAGATACGCAGTATTTT. Translated: CASSQARTSGGANTDTQYF.

This clone was recorded once. The genes are TRBV5-1 and TRBJ2-7, with D perhaps being TRBD1 or TRBD2 (5 bases each). Germline CDR1 and CDR2: SGHRS and YFSETQ. CDR3 length equals 15 residues. Trimming stripped 4 bases from V and 1 base from J, with 15 bases between. DNA of the CDR3: TGCGCCAGCAGCAAAAACCGGGACGGGTCCTACGAGCAGTACTTC. The encoded protein is CASSKNRDGSYEQYF. Combining the CDR3 with reference TRBV5-1 and TRBJ2-7 gives the whole variable domain KAGVTQTPRYLIKTRGQQVTLSCSPISGHRSVSWYQQTPGQGLQFLFEYFSETQRNKGNFPGRFSGRQFSNSRSEMNVSTLELGDSALYLCASSKNRDGSYEQYFGPGTRLTVT.